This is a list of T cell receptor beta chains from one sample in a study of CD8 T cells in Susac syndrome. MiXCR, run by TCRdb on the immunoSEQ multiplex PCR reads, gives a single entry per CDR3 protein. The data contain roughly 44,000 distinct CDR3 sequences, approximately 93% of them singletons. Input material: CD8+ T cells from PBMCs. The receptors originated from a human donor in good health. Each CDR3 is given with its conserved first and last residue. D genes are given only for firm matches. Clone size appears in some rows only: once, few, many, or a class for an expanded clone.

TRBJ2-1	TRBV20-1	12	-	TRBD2	CSQRGPNNEQFF	TGCAGCCAGCGGGGCCCAAACAATGAGCAGTTCTTC
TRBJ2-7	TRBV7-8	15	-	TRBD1	CASSDPGQGAYEQYF	TGTGCCAGCAGCGATCCGGGACAGGGGGCGTACGAGCAGTACTTC
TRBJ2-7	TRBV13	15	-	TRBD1	CASSSWTGVNEEQYF	TGTGCCAGCAGCTCATGGACAGGGGTCAATGAGGAGCAGTACTTC
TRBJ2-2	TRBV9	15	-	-	CASSAMGGNTGELFF	TGTGCCAGCAGCGCCATGGGGGGGAACACCGGGGAGCTGTTTTTT
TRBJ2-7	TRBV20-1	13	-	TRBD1	CSVPGQGVTEQYF	TGCAGTGTTCCGGGACAGGGGGTCACCGAGCAGTACTTC
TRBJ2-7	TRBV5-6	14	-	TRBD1	CASSPGQGIYEQYF	TGTGCCAGCAGCCCGGGACAGGGGATATACGAGCAGTACTTC
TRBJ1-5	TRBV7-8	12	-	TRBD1	CASQTGTQPQHF	TGTGCCAGCCAGACAGGGACTCAGCCCCAGCATTTT
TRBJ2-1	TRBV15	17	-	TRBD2	CATSRDGGLAGYNEQFF	TGTGCCACCAGCAGAGATGGAGGACTAGCGGGATACAATGAGCAGTTCTTC
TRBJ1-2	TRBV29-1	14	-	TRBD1	CSVDFRGDNYGYTF	TGCAGCGTTGACTTCAGGGGGGATAACTATGGCTACACCTTC
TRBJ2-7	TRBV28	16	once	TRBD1	CASTQVGTGEKYEQYF	TGTGCCAGCACCCAAGTGGGCACAGGGGAGAAGTACGAGCAGTACTTC
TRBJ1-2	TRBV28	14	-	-	CASRGLTGNYGYTF	TGTGCCAGCAGGGGGTTAACAGGGAACTATGGCTACACCTTC
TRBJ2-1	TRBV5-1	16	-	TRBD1	CASSLAGTGSDNEQFF	TGCGCCAGCAGCTTGGCCGGGACAGGGTCGGACAATGAGCAGTTCTTC
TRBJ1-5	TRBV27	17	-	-	CASSFWSGDGGNQPQHF	TGTGCCAGCAGTTTTTGGTCCGGGGACGGCGGCAATCAGCCCCAGCATTTT
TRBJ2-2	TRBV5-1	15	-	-	CASSRTALDTGELFF	TGCGCCAGCAGCAGGACAGCCCTAGACACCGGGGAGCTGTTTTTT
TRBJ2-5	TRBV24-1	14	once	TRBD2	CATSALASGETQYF	TGTGCCACCAGTGCACTAGCGAGCGGGGAGACCCAGTACTTC
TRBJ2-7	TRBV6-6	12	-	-	CAIGTAAYEQYF	TGTGCCATCGGGACCGCCGCCTACGAGCAGTACTTC
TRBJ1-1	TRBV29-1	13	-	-	CSVGEGRTTEAFF	TGCAGCGTTGGAGAGGGGCGGACCACTGAAGCTTTCTTT
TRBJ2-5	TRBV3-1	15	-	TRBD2	CASSQAGGPGETQYF	TGTGCCAGCAGCCAAGCGGGAGGGCCGGGAGAGACCCAGTACTTC
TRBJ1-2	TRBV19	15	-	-	CASSVTAPSGYGYTF	TGTGCCAGTAGTGTGACAGCACCCTCAGGCTATGGCTACACCTTC
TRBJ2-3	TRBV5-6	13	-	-	CASSGGITDTQYF	TGTGCCAGCAGTGGCGGGATCACAGATACGCAGTATTTT
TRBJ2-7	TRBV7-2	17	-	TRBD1	CASSLVPGDRVLYEQYF	TGTGCCAGCAGCTTAGTACCCGGGGACAGGGTTCTCTACGAGCAGTACTTC
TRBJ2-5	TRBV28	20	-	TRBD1	CASSSFYKERQGPSWFPQYF	TGTGCCAGCAGTTCCTTTTATAAGGAACGACAGGGGCCCTCTTGGTTTCCCCAGTACTTC
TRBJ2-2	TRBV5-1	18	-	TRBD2	CASTLIPGLAGVTGELFF	TGCGCCAGCACCTTAATCCCTGGACTAGCGGGAGTCACCGGGGAGCTGTTTTTT
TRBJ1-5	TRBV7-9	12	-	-	CASSSTNQPQHF	TGTGCCAGCAGCTCCACAAATCAGCCCCAGCATTTT